This passage covers 11 T cell receptor beta chains from one sample sequenced in a study of T cells in Graves' hyperthyroidism and ophthalmopathy (dated by TCRdb to the late 2010s). Receptors were amplified or captured by multiplex PCR. The data were produced on an Illumina HiSeq 2000. TCR beta CDR3 regions were amplified from RNA transcripts. A first-round RT-PCR of the TCR CDR3 used the HTBI primer set with the Qiagen OneStep RT-PCR kit. Starting from the raw public reads, TCRdb applied fastp trimming at Q25, assembled clones with MiXCR and retained in-frame beta chains. Records with the same CDR3 protein are collapsed into one entry carrying the most frequent genes and DNA. The sample yields a few hundred thousand distinct CDR3 sequences; approximately 14% were counted once. The ten largest make up 11% to 15% of the sample. Material for sequencing was blood. These receptors all stem from a woman younger than 35 with Graves' hyperthyroidism.

The chain recombines TRBV7-9 with TRBJ1-4; D not resolved. CDR3 size: 16 residues. Germline-derived CDR1 and CDR2 are SEHNR and FQNEAQ (reference sequence). Deletions cut 0 bases from V and 0 bases from J, with 8 bases between. The CDR3 DNA sequence: TGTGCCAGCAGCTTAGCCACGAAAGCAACTAATGAAAAACTGTTTTTT. As protein: CASSLATKATNEKLFF.

This clonotype was counted once. A read error may be the cause here, since a much bigger clone is one base away. The chain couples TRBV6-4 to TRBJ2-5; D not certain. The CDR3 length is 12 residues. V lost 5 bases to trimming and J lost 12 bases, with 16 bases between them. Per the germline V gene, CDR1 is MRHNA and CDR2 is SNTAGT. CDR3 sequence reads: CASSSVGDRKYF. In DNA form, the CDR3 reads TGTGCCAGCAGTTCTGTAGGTGATCGTAAGTACTTC.

The V call is TRBV12-3 or TRBV12-4, the J call TRBJ2-7; 7 bases map to TRBD1. The CDR3 length is 15 residues. V was clipped by 3 bases and J by 7 bases; unmatched bases: 12. DNA for the CDR3: TGTGCCAGCAGTTTCTTGGTACAGGGGTCGGGTGAGCAGTACTTC. Protein sequence: CASSFLVQGSGEQYF.

The chain joins TRBV5-4 to TRBJ1-4, with D unclear. CDR1 is SGHNT, CDR2 YYREEE, per germline (reference sequence). The CDR3 extends over 15 amino acids. The V gene lost 1 base and the J gene lost 5 bases, with 12 bases spanning the gap. The CDR3 DNA is TGTGCCAGCAGCTTGAGCCCAGGCCTGAATGAAAAACTGTTTTTT. Translating gives CASSLSPGLNEKLFF.

CDR3 protein: CASSFQGANEKLFF. The CDR3 coding sequence is TGTGCCAGCAGCTTTCAGGGGGCGAATGAAAAACTGTTTTTT. The chain combines TRBV11-2 with TRBJ1-4, with 8 bases matching TRBD1. CDR1 is SGHAT, CDR2 FQNNGV, per germline. The V segment lost 3 bases and the J segment 5 bases; nucleotides outside the gene matches: 2. This CDR3 region has 14 residues.

The chain has TRBV7-9 and TRBJ1-1; D is unclear. Germline CDR1 and CDR2: SEHNR and FQNEAQ (reference sequence). This CDR3 has 15 residues. V lost 6 bases, J lost 0 bases, and 14 bases lay in between. The CDR3 region is CASSSFWRVNTEAFF. The CDR3, as DNA: TGTGCCAGCAGTTCTTTTTGGCGGGTGAACACTGAAGCTTTCTTT.

This clonotype came up a few times. The chain employs TRBV29-1 and TRBJ2-2; 8 bases are a match to TRBD1. V shed 6 bases and J 7 bases; nucleotides not matched to a gene: 7. The CDR3 loop spans 13 amino acids. CDR1 and CDR2 (germline): SQVTM, ANQGSEA. In DNA, the CDR3 is TGCAGCGTCGGACAGGGATTAGGCGGGGAGCTGTTTTTT. Translating it yields CSVGQGLGGELFF.

At least ten counts were recorded for this clonotype. This chain uses TRBV20-1 with TRBJ2-3; 16 bases fit TRBD2. V trimming: 5 bases; J trimming: 5 bases; junction bases outside the gene matches: 13. Germline V gives CDR1 DFQATT, CDR2 SNEGSKA (reference sequence). The CDR3 has 18 residues. CDR3 sequence: CSAGGLAGGNPSLDTQYF. Here the CDR3 DNA reads TGCAGTGCTGGGGGACTAGCGGGAGGGAACCCTTCGTTAGATACGCAGTATTTT.

This clonotype was observed a handful of times. The V call is TRBV25-1, the J call TRBJ1-1, with 10 nucleotides matching TRBD1. The CDR3 is 16 amino acids. The germline V gene encodes CDR1 MGHDK and CDR2 SYGVNS. With 3 bases clipped from V and 6 bases from J, the junction kept 10 bases outside the gene matches. The CDR3 bases are TGTGCCAGCAGTGACCTAAGGACAGGGGGTTATGCTGAAGCTTTCTTT. Translating it yields CASSDLRTGGYAEAFF.

The chain joins TRBV24-1 to TRBJ2-1; no firm D call. This CDR3 contains 18 residues. From germline, CDR1 is KGHDR and CDR2 SFDVKD. The V and J ends lost 3 bases and 0 bases respectively, with 17 bases between them. CDR3: CATSDHPLARLSYNEQFF. In nucleotides, the CDR3 is TGTGCCACCAGTGATCACCCCTTGGCTAGACTCTCCTACAATGAGCAGTTCTTC.

This clonotype was recorded a few times. The chain employs TRBV20-1 and TRBJ2-2, with D perhaps matching TRBD1 (6 bases). This CDR3 spans 16 amino acids. Germline CDR1 and CDR2: DFQATT and SNEGSKA (reference sequence). V was cut by 0 bases and J by 0 bases, with 11 bases left in between. CDR3 DNA sequence: TGCAGTGCTAGAGATCGTAGGGGGACGAACACCGGGGAGCTGTTTTTT. It codes for CSARDRRGTNTGELFF.